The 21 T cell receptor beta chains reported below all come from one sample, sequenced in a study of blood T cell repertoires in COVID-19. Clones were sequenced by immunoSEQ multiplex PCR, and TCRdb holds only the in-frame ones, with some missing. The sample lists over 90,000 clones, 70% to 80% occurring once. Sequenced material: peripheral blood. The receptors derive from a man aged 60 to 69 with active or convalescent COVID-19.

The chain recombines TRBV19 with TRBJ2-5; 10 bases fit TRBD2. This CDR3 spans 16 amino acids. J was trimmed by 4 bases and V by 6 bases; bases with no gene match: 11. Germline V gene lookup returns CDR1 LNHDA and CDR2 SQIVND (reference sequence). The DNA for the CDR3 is TGTGCCAGTAGCTCTCAGCGGGAGGGCCGGGGAGAGACCCAGTACTTC. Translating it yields CASSSQREGRGETQYF.

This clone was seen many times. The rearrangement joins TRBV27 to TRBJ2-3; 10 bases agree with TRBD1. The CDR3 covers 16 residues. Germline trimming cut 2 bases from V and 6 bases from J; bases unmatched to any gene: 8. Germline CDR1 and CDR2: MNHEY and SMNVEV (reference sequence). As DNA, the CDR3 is TGTGCCAGCAGTTTAGGCGGGACAGGGGTGGCCGATACGCAGTATTTT. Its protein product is CASSLGGTGVADTQYF.

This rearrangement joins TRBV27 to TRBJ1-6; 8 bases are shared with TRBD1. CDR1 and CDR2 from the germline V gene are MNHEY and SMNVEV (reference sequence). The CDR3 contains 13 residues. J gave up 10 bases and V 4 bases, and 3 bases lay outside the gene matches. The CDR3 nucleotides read TGTGCCAGCAGTTGGACAGGGATGTCACCCCTCCACTTT. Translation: CASSWTGMSPLHF.

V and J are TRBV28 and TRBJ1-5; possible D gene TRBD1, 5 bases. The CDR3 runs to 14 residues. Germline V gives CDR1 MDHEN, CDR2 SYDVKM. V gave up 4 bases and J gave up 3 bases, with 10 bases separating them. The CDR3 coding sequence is TGTGCCAGCAGTTGGATCAGGGCCAATCAGCCCCAGCATTTT. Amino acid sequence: CASSWIRANQPQHF.

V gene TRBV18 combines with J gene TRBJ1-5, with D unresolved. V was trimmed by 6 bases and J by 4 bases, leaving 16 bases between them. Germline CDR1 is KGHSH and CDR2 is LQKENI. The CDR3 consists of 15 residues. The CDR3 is CASSRATVENQPQHF. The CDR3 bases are TGTGCCAGCTCCAGAGCGACCGTAGAAAATCAGCCCCAGCATTTT.

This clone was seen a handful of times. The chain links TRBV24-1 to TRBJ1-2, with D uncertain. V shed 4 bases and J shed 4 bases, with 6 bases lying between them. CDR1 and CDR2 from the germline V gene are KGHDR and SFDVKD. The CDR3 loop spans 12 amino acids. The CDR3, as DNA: TGTGCCACCAGTGACGGCGGCTATGGCTACACCTTC. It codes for CATSDGGYGYTF.

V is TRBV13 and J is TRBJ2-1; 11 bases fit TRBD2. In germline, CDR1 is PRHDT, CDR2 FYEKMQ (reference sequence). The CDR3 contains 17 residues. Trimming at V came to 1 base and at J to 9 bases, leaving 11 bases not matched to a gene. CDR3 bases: TGTGCCAGCAGCTTAGTGGGACTAGCGGCCGGGAGGGCTGAGCAGTTCTTC. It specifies CASSLVGLAAGRAEQFF.

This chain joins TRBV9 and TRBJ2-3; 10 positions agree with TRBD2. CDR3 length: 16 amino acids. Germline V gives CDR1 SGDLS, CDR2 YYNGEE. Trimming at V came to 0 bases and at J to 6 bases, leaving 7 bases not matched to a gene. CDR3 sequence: CASSVVAGGVPDTQYF. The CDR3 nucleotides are TGTGCCAGCAGCGTAGTAGCGGGAGGAGTGCCGGATACGCAGTATTTT.

CDR3 DNA sequence: TGTGCCATCAGTGATGTAGCGCGAGGTAATGAGCAGTTCTTC. It specifies CAISDVARGNEQFF. The chain couples TRBV10-3 to TRBJ2-1; maybe TRBD2 (5 bases). Germline lookup yields CDR1 ENHRY and CDR2 SYGVKD. V gave up 3 bases and J gave up 7 bases, with 13 bases separating them. The CDR3 totals 14 residues.

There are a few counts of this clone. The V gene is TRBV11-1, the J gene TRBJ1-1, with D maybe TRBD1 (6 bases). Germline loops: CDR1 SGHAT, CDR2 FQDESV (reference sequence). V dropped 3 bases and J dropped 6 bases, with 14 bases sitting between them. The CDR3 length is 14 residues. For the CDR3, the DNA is TGTGCCAGCAGCTTGAGAAGACAGGCGTCTGAAGCTTTCTTT. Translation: CASSLRRQASEAFF.

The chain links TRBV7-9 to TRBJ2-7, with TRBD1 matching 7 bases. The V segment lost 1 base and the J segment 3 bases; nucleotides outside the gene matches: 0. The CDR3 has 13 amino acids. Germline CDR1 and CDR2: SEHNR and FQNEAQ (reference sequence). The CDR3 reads CASSLDRGYEQYV. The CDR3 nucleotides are TGTGCCAGCAGCTTAGACAGGGGCTACGAGCAGTACGTC.

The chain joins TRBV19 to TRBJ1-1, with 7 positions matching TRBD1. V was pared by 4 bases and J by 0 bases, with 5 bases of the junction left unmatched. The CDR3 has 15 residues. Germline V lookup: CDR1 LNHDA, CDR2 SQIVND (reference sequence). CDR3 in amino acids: CASSRLGQLNTEAFF. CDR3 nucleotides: TGTGCCAGTAGTAGACTGGGACAGTTGAACACTGAAGCTTTCTTT.

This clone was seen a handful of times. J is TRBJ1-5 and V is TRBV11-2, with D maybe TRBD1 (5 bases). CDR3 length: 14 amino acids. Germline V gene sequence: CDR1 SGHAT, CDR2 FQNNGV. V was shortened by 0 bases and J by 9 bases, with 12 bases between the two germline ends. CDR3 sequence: CASSLEPGPGPQHF. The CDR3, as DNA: TGTGCCAGCAGCTTAGAGCCAGGGCCAGGGCCCCAGCATTTT.

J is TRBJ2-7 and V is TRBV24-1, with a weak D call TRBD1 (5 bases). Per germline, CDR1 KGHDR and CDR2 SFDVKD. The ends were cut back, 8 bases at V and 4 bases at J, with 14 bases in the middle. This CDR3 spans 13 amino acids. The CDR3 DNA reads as TGTGCCACCAACGTCCTAGGGGTTTACGAGCAGTACGTC. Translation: CATNVLGVYEQYV.

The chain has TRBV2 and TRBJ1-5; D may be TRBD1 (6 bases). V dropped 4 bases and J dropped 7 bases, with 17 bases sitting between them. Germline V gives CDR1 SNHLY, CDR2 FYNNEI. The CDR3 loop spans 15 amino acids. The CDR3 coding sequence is TGTGCCAGCAGTGGCCAGGGGTTGAGGGGGCAGCCCCAGCATTTT. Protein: CASSGQGLRGQPQHF.

Written as DNA, the CDR3 is TGTGCCAGCTCACCCCAGGGGGCTGGAAACACCATATATTTT. It codes for CASSPQGAGNTIYF. V and J are TRBV18 and TRBJ1-3, with 7 bases lining up with TRBD1. The length of the CDR3 is 14 residues. V lost 3 bases, J lost 2 bases, and 1 base stayed unmatched. CDR1 and CDR2 from the germline V gene are KGHSH and LQKENI.

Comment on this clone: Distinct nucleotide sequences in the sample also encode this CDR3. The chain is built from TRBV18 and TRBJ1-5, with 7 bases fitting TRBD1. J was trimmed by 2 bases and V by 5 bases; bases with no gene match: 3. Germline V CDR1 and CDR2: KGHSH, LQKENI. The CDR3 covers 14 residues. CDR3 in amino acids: CASSSTGGNQPQHF. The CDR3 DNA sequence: TGTGCCAGCTCATCCACAGGGGGCAATCAGCCCCAGCATTTT.

CDR3 amino acids: CAWSVSYQETQYF. The CDR3 DNA reads as TGTGCCTGGAGTGTGAGCTACCAAGAGACCCAGTACTTC. The chain carries TRBV30 and TRBJ2-5; no clear D gene. The CDR3 spans 13 residues. V was trimmed by 0 bases and J by 0 bases, leaving 5 bases between them. Looked up from germline, CDR1 is GTSNPN and CDR2 is SVGIG (reference sequence).

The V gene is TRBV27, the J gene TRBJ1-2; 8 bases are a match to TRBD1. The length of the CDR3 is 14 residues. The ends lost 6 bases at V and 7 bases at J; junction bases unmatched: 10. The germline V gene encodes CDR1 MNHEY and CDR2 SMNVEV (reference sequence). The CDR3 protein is CASRETGGQGGYTF. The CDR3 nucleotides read TGTGCCAGCAGGGAAACAGGGGGGCAAGGTGGCTACACCTTC.

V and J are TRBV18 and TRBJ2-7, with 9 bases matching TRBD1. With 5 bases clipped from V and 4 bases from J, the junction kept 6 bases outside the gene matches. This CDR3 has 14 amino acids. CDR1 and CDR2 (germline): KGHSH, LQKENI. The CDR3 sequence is CASSSDRGRYEQYF. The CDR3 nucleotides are TGTGCCAGCTCATCGGACAGGGGAAGATACGAGCAGTACTTC.

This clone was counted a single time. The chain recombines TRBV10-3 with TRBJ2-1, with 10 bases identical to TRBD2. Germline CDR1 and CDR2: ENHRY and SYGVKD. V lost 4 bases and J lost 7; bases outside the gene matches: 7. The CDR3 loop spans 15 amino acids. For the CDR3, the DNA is TGTGCCATCAGTGCGCCTAGCGGGAGTGTTAATGAGCAGTTCTTC. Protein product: CAISAPSGSVNEQFF.